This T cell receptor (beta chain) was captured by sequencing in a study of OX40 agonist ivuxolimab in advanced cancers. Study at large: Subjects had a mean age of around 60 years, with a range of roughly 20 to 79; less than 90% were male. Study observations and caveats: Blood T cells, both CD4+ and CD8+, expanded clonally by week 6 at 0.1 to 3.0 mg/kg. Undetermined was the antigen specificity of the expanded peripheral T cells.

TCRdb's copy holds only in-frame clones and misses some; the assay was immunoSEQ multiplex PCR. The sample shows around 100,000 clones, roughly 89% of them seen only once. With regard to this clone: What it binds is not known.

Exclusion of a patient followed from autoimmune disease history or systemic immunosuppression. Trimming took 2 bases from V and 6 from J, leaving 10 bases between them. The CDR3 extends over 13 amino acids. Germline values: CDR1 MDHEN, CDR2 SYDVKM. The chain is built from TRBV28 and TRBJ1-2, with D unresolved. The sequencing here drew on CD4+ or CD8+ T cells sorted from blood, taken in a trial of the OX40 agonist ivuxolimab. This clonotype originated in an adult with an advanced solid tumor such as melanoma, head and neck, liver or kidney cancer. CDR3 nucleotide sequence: TGTGCCAGCAGTTTAGGCGCGTTTAATGGCTACACCTTC. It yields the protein CASSLGAFNGYTF.